This TCR beta chain appears in the sequencing data of a study of T cell responses to AZD1222 COVID-19 vaccine. Study summary: Pooling of second doses given at about 4 or about 12 weeks was done.

Produced via immunoSEQ multiplex PCR; TCRdb's table is partial and in-frame only. Of around 69,000 clones listed, about four fifths are singletons. Study-level results: Researchers took repertoire samples only after the peak T cell response had come. White British people made up most donors, females outnumbered males, and clonal diversity was possibly underestimated.

A note on this clone: The target antigen is unknown.

There are 13 residues in the CDR3. The ends were cut back, 3 bases at V and 6 bases at J, with 12 bases in the middle. Germline assignment: CDR1 LGHDT and CDR2 YNNKEL (reference sequence). The gene calls are TRBV3-1 (or the pseudogene TRBV3-2) and TRBJ2-7; D assignment may be TRBD1 or TRBD2 (5 bases each). The sequences come from peripheral blood, collected on day 0 of AZD1222 vaccination. This clonotype was obtained from an adult in good health. This chain's CDR3 is CASSQAGAGEQYF. The CDR3 nucleotides are TGTGCCAGCAGCCAGGCCGGGGCAGGCGAGCAGTACTTC.